The rows below give T cell receptor beta chains drawn from one sample of a study of CD8 T cells in ankylosing spondylitis. TCRdb re-analysed the 5' RACE reads in MiXCR, keeping a single row per CDR3 protein. The repertoire holds fewer than 400,000 distinct CDR3 sequences, with about a fifth as singletons. Sequenced input: blood, either unsorted or a sorted T cell fraction (not recorded which). All receptors come from a male donor with ankylosing spondylitis. Both conserved end residues are part of each CDR3. The D gene is left open where the match is weak. Only part of the rows carry a size: once, few, many, or a class if the clone is expanded.

d_call | clone_size | j_call | v_call | cdr3_aa | cdr3_nt
NA | many | TRBJ2-7 | TRBV4-3 | CASSQDQGYSYEQYF | TGCGCCAGCAGCCAAGATCAGGGGTACTCCTACGAGCAGTACTTC
NA | NA | TRBJ2-5 | TRBV3-1 | CASSRFVGETQYF | TGTGCCAGCAGCCGGTTCGTCGGAGAGACCCAGTACTTC
NA | NA | TRBJ2-5 | TRBV14 | CASSKNQGFSQETQYF | TGTGCCAGCAGCAAGAACCAGGGATTTAGCCAAGAGACCCAGTACTTC
NA | few | TRBJ1-3 | TRBV7-9 | CASSLAQGAGNTIYF | TGTGCCAGCAGCTTAGCACAGGGTGCTGGAAACACCATATATTTT
TRBD1 | NA | TRBJ2-7 | TRBV4-3 | CASSQVPGQGVREQYF | TGCGCCAGCAGCCAGGTACCGGGACAGGGCGTTCGCGAGCAGTACTTC
NA | NA | TRBJ1-1 | TRBV2 | CARSEHTEAFF | TGTGCCAGAAGTGAGCACACTGAAGCTTTCTTT
NA | few | TRBJ2-3 | TRBV4-2 | CASSQHRLGDTQYF | TGTGCCAGCAGCCAACATCGCCTGGGAGATACGCAGTATTTT
TRBD1 | NA | TRBJ1-5 | TRBV18 | CASSPSNDRGHQPQHF | TGTGCCAGCTCACCCTCTAATGACAGGGGGCATCAGCCCCAGCATTTT
NA | NA | TRBJ2-7 | TRBV28 | CASTQPRGPYEQYF | TGTGCCAGCACGCAACCCAGGGGCCCCTACGAGCAGTACTTC
NA | NA | TRBJ1-4 | TRBV5-4 | CASSLDSSAEKLFF | TGTGCCAGCAGCTTGGACAGCTCAGCGGAAAAACTGTTTTTT
TRBD1 | NA | TRBJ2-7 | TRBV7-6 | CASSLDQGATYEQYF | TGTGCCAGCAGCTTAGATCAGGGGGCTACCTACGAGCAGTACTTC
TRBD2 | NA | TRBJ2-1 | TRBV20-1 | CSAGGRWANEQFF | TGCAGTGCGGGCGGGAGGTGGGCCAATGAGCAGTTCTTC
TRBD2 | few | TRBJ2-1 | TRBV18 | CASSPPSGSGNEQFF | TGTGCCAGCTCACCACCAAGCGGGAGCGGTAATGAGCAGTTCTTC
TRBD1 | few | TRBJ2-6 | TRBV6-5 | CASSYRDRPSGANVLTF | TGTGCCAGCAGTTACCGGGACAGACCCTCTGGGGCCAACGTCCTGACTTTC
NA | NA | TRBJ1-6 | TRBV7-2 | CASSLFGYMDSPLHF | TGTGCCAGCAGCTTATTTGGGTATATGGATTCACCCCTCCACTTT
NA | many | TRBJ2-6 | TRBV12-3/TRBV12-4 | CASRSTGIPGGANVLTF | TGTGCCAGCAGATCTACAGGGATCCCCGGTGGGGCCAACGTCCTGACTTTC
TRBD2 | few | TRBJ2-7 | TRBV5-1 | CASSPGLAGESYEQYF | TGCGCCAGCAGCCCCGGACTAGCGGGCGAATCCTACGAGCAGTACTTC
NA | NA | TRBJ2-2 | TRBV12-3/TRBV12-4 | CASSFIKHTGELFF | TGTGCCAGCAGTTTTATAAAACACACCGGGGAGCTGTTTTTT
NA | NA | TRBJ2-5 | TRBV5-1 | CASSLDKRYQETQYF | TGCGCCAGCAGCTTGGATAAAAGGTACCAAGAGACCCAGTACTTC
TRBD1 | few | TRBJ2-7 | TRBV29-1 | CSVGQGAVRALDEQYF | TGCAGCGTTGGACAGGGGGCGGTTCGGGCCCTGGACGAGCAGTACTTC
NA | few | TRBJ1-4 | TRBV3-1 | CASNTQGGNEKLFF | TGTGCCAGCAATACACAGGGTGGTAATGAAAAACTGTTTTTT
TRBD1 | few | TRBJ1-1 | TRBV29-1 | CSVRTGPMNTEAFF | TGCAGCGTTAGGACAGGCCCAATGAACACTGAAGCTTTCTTT
TRBD1 | NA | TRBJ1-3 | TRBV2 | CASILDRGPGNTIYF | TGTGCCAGCATCCTTGACAGGGGCCCTGGAAACACCATATATTTT
NA | NA | TRBJ2-1 | TRBV20-1 | CSARAGRVIPLNEQFF | TGCAGTGCTAGAGCCGGGAGAGTAATCCCACTTAATGAGCAGTTCTTC
NA | few | TRBJ2-7 | TRBV7-9 | CASSWDGSSYEQYF | TGTGCCAGCAGCTGGGACGGCAGCTCCTACGAGCAGTACTTC
TRBD2 | few | TRBJ2-1 | TRBV20-1 | CSGGQASGAYNEQFF | TGCAGTGGGGGCCAGGCTAGCGGGGCCTACAATGAGCAGTTCTTC
NA | NA | TRBJ1-1 | TRBV27 | CASSPTGLNTEAFF | TGTGCCAGCAGCCCTACTGGGTTGAACACTGAAGCTTTCTTT
NA | NA | TRBJ2-5 | TRBV5-1 | CASSLESVLVETQYF | TGCGCCAGCAGCTTGGAGTCGGTTTTAGTTGAGACCCAGTACTTC
TRBD2 | few | TRBJ2-7 | TRBV20-1 | CSAPKRLAGYEQYF | TGCAGTGCTCCTAAGCGGTTAGCGGGTTACGAGCAGTACTTC
NA | few | TRBJ1-4 | TRBV4-3 | CASSQVAAGNRPGLFF | TGCGCCAGCAGCCAAGTCGCGGCTGGGAACAGACCCGGACTGTTTTTT
TRBD1 | many | TRBJ2-5 | TRBV5-1 | CASSLEVTGQETQYF | TGCGCCAGCAGCCTGGAAGTGACAGGGCAAGAGACCCAGTACTTC
NA | NA | TRBJ1-2 | TRBV30 | CAWRRGAYGYTF | TGTGCCTGGAGGCGGGGGGCTTATGGCTACACCTTC
TRBD1 | few | TRBJ2-7 | TRBV20-1 | CSARARTGASEQYF | TGCAGTGCTAGAGCCCGGACAGGGGCATCCGAGCAGTACTTC
NA | NA | TRBJ1-5 | TRBV18 | CASSPGTPAEQPQHF | TGTGCCAGCTCACCCGGGACACCCGCTGAACAGCCCCAGCATTTT
NA | NA | TRBJ2-7 | TRBV12-3/TRBV12-4 | CASSLPGAGRYEQYF | TGTGCCAGCAGTTTACCGGGGGCAGGGCGCTACGAGCAGTACTTC
TRBD2 | few | TRBJ2-3 | TRBV15 | CATSRVLAGDGDTQYF | TGTGCCACCAGCAGAGTCCTAGCGGGAGACGGAGATACGCAGTATTTT
NA | NA | TRBJ1-2 | TRBV2 | CASIATAYGYTF | TGTGCCAGCATAGCGACAGCCTATGGCTACACCTTC
NA | NA | TRBJ2-3 | TRBV6-5 | CASNRAADTQYF | TGTGCCAGCAATAGGGCCGCAGATACGCAGTATTTT
NA | NA | TRBJ2-1 | TRBV5-1 | CASSFDRNYNEQFF | TGCGCCAGCAGCTTCGACAGGAATTACAATGAGCAGTTCTTC
NA | few | TRBJ2-7 | TRBV20-1 | CSATADSLGYEQYF | TGCAGTGCTACGGCGGACTCCTTGGGCTACGAGCAGTACTTC
NA | few | TRBJ2-3 | TRBV28 | CASSSRSGPPSTDTQYF | TGTGCCAGCAGCTCCAGGTCGGGACCCCCTAGCACAGATACGCAGTATTTT
TRBD1 | few | TRBJ2-5 | TRBV5-1 | CASSTGQGKTQYF | TGCGCCAGCAGCACCGGACAGGGCAAGACCCAGTACTTC
TRBD2 | NA | TRBJ2-6 | TRBV6-1 | CASRLAGSSGANVLTF | TGTGCCAGCAGGCTAGCGGGAAGCTCTGGGGCCAACGTCCTGACTTTC
TRBD2 | NA | TRBJ2-7 | TRBV27 | CASSSVGAGISYEQYF | TGTGCCAGCAGTTCCGTAGGAGCGGGGATTTCCTACGAGCAGTACTTC
TRBD1 | few | TRBJ1-4 | TRBV30 | CAWQGQGDAGKLFF | TGTGCCTGGCAAGGACAGGGTGATGCGGGAAAACTGTTTTTT
TRBD2 | NA | TRBJ2-1 | TRBV18 | CASSLRTSGRGVNEQFF | TGTGCCAGCTCACTCCGGACTAGCGGGAGGGGTGTAAATGAGCAGTTCTTC
TRBD1 | NA | TRBJ2-3 | TRBV20-1 | CSARDSGTGAGDTQYF | TGCAGTGCTAGAGATTCCGGGACAGGGGCTGGAGATACGCAGTATTTT
NA | few | TRBJ1-1 | TRBV12-3/TRBV12-4 | CASSRQINTEAFF | TGTGCCAGCAGCCGACAGATTAACACTGAAGCTTTCTTT
NA | NA | TRBJ2-3 | TRBV5-5 | CASSLERRSSTDTQYF | TGTGCCAGCAGCTTGGAGCGGAGATCTAGCACAGATACGCAGTATTTT
NA | NA | TRBJ1-5 | TRBV20-1 | CSAGTNNQPQHF | TGCAGTGCAGGGACAAATAATCAGCCCCAGCATTTT
TRBD2 | NA | TRBJ2-1 | TRBV7-3 | CASSVTGLAGSGSYNEQFF | TGTGCCAGCAGCGTTACGGGACTAGCGGGATCCGGGTCCTACAATGAGCAGTTCTTC
NA | few | TRBJ2-7 | TRBV12-3/TRBV12-4 | CASSLRHMSSYEQYF | TGTGCCAGCAGTTTACGACATATGAGCTCCTACGAGCAGTACTTC
TRBD1 | NA | TRBJ2-1 | TRBV11-2 | CASSSSGQDYNEQFF | TGTGCCAGCAGCTCCTCGGGACAGGACTACAATGAGCAGTTCTTC
NA | few | TRBJ2-7 | TRBV19 | CASSILFSYEQYF | TGTGCCAGTAGTATCTTGTTCTCCTACGAGCAGTACTTC
NA | NA | TRBJ2-3 | TRBV28 | CASSPSIGDTQYF | TGTGCCAGCAGTCCTAGCATTGGTGATACGCAGTATTTT
NA | NA | TRBJ1-5 | TRBV7-8 | CASSFSGQSNQPQHF | TGTGCCAGCAGCTTTAGTGGCCAGAGCAATCAGCCCCAGCATTTT
NA | NA | TRBJ2-3 | TRBV12-3/TRBV12-4 | CASSLGGPRTDTQYF | TGTGCCAGCAGTTTAGGGGGTCCACGCACAGATACGCAGTATTTT
NA | NA | TRBJ2-2 | TRBV7-3 | CASSPDRITGELFF | TGTGCCAGCAGCCCCGATAGAATCACCGGGGAGCTGTTTTTT
TRBD1 | many | TRBJ1-1 | TRBV3-1 | CASSQDSRGQTEAFF | TGTGCCAGCAGCCAAGATTCGAGGGGGCAAACTGAAGCTTTCTTT